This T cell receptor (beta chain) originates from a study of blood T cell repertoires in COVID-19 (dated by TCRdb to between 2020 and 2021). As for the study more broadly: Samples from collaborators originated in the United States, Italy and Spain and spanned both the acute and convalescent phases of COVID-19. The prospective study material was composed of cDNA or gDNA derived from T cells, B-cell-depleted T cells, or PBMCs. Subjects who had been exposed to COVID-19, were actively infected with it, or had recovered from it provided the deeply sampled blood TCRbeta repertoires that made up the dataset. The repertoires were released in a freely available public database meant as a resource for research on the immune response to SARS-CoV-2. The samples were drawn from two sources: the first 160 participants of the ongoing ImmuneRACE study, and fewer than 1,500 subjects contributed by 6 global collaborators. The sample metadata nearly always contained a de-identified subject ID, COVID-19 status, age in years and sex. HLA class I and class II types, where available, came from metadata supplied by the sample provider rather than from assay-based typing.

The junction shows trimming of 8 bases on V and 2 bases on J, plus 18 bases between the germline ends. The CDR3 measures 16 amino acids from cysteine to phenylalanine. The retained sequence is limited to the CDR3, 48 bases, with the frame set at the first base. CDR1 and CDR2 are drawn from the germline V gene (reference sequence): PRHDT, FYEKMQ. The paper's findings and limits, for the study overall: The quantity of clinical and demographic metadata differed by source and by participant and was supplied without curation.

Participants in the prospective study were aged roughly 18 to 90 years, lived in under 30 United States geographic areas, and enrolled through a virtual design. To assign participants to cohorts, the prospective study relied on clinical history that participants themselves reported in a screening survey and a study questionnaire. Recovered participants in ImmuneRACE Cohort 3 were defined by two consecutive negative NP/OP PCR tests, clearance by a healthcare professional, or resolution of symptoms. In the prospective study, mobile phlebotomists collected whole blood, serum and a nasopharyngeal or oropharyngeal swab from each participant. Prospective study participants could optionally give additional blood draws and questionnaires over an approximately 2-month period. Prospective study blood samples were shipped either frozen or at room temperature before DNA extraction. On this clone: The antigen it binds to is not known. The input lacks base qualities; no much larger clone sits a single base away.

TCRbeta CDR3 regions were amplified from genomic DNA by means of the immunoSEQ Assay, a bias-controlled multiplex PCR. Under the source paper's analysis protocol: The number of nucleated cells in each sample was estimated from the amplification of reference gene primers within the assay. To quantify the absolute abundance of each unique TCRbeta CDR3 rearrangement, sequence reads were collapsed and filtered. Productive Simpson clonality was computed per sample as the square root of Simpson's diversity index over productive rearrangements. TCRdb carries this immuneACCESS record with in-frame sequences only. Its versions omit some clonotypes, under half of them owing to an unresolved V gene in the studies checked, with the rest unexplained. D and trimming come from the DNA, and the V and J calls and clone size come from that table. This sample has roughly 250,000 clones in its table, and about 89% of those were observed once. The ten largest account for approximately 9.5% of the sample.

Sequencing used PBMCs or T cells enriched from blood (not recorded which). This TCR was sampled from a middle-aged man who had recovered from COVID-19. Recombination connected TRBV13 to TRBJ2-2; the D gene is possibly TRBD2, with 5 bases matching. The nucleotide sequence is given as TGTGCCAGCGGGCCGGAAGGGCGGGCTAACACCGGGGAGCTGTTTTTT. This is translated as CASGPEGRANTGELFF.